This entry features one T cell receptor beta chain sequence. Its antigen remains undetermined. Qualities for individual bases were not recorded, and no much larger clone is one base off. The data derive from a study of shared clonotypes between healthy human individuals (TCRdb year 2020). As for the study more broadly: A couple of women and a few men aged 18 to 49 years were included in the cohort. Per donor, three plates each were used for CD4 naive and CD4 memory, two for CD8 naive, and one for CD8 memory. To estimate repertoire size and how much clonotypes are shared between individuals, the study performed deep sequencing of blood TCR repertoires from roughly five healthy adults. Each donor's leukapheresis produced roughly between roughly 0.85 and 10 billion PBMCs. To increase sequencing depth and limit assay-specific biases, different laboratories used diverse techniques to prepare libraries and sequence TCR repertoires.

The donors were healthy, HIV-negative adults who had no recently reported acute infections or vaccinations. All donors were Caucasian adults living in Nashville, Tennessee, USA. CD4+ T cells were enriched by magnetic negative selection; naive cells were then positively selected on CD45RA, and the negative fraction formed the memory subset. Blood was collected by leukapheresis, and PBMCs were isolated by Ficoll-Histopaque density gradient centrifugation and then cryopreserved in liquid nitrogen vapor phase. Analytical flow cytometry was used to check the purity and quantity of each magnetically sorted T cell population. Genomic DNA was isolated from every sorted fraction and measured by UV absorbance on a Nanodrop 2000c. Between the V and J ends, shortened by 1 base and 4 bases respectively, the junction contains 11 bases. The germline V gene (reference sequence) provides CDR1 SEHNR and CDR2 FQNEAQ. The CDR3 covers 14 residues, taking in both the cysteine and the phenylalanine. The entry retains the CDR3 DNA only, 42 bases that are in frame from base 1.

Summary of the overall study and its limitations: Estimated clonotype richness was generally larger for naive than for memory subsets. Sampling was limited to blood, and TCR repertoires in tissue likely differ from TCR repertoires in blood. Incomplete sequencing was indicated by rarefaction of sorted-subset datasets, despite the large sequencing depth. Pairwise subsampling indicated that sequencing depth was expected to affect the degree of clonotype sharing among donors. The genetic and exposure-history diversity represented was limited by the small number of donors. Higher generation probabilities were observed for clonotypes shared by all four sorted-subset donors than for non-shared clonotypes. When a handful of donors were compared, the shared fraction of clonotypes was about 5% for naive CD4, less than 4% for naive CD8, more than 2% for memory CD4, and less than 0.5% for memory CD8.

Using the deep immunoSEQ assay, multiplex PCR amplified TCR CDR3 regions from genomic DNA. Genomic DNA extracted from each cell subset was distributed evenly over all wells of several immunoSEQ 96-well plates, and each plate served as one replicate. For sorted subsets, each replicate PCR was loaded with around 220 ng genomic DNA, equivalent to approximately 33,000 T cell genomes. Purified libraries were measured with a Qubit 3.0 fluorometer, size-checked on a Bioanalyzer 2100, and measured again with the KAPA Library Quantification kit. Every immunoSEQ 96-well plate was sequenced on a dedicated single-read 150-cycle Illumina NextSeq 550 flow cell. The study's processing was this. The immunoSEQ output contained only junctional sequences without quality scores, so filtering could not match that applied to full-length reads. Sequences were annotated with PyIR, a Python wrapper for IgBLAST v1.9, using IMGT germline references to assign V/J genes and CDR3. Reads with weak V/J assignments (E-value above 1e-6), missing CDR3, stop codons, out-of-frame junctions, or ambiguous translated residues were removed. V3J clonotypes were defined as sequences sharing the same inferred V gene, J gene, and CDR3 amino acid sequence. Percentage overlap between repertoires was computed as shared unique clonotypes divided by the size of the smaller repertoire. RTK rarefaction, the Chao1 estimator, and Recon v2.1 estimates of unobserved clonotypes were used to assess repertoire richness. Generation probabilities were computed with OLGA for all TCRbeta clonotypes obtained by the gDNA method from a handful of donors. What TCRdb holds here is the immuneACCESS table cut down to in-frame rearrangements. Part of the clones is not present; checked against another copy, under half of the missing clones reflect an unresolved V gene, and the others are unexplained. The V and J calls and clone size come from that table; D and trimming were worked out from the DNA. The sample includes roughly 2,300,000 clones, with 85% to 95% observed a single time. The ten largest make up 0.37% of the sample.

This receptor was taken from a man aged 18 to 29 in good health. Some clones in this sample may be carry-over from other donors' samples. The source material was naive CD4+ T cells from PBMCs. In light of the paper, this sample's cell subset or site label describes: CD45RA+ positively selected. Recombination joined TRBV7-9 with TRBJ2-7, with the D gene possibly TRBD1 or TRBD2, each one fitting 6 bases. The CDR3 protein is CASSLDGGRYEQYF. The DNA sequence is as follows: TGTGCCAGCAGCTTAGATGGGGGGCGGTACGAGCAGTACTTC.